The present entry profiles one T cell receptor (beta chain) with its context. This specimen belongs to a study of long-term antiretroviral therapy in people with HIV. Assay version v3.0 of immunoSEQ was used, and it was run at survey level. Sequenced by immunoSEQ multiplex PCR; TCRdb stores in-frame clones only, minus some. The sample lists about 21,000 clones, just over 85% occurring once. CDR3 length equals 16 residues. The V gene's germline CDR1 is MGHRA and CDR2 YSYEKL. Trimming shortened V by 1 base and J by 6 bases, and 13 bases separated the two germline ends. This material consisted of unsorted PBMCs, taken 1.3 years after starting antiretroviral therapy. The V call is TRBV4-1, the J call TRBJ1-6; D is ambiguous. This clonotype was obtained from a man in his 60s with HIV. The CDR3 sequence is CASSQGWDNFNSPLHF. The CDR3 nucleotides are TGCGCCAGCAGCCAAGGTTGGGATAATTTTAATTCACCCCTCCACTTT.